This entry concerns a single T cell receptor (beta chain). Its cognate antigen has yet to be identified. Base qualities are missing; no much larger clone stands one base away. The sample comes from a study of blood T cell repertoires in COVID-19 (dated by TCRdb to the early 2020s). Notes on the research overall: Collaborator samples came from the United States, Italy and Spain and covered acute and convalescent phases of COVID-19. The prospective study material was composed of cDNA or gDNA derived from T cells, B-cell-depleted T cells, or PBMCs. Subjects who had been exposed to COVID-19, were actively infected with it, or had recovered from it provided the deeply sampled blood TCRbeta repertoires that made up the dataset. The repertoires were released in a freely available public database meant as a resource for research on the immune response to SARS-CoV-2. The samples were drawn from two sources: the first 160 participants of the ongoing ImmuneRACE study, and approximately 1,300 subjects contributed by 6 global collaborators. A de-identified subject ID, COVID-19 status, age in years and sex were almost always included in the sample metadata. HLA class I and class II types, where available, came from metadata supplied by the sample provider rather than from assay-based typing. Paper-wide results and their limitations: How much clinical and demographic metadata was included differed by source and by participant, and the metadata was provided uncurated.

V is cut by 4 bases and J by 1 base, and the space between the germline ends is 16 bases. The germline V gene provides CDR1 SGHVS and CDR2 FNYEAQ. Measured from the cysteine to the phenylalanine, the CDR3 is 16 residues long. Only the CDR3 part of the read is kept: 48 bases, read in frame from the first base. The immunoSEQ Assay, a bias-controlled multiplex PCR, was used to amplify TCRbeta CDR3 regions from genomic DNA. Turning to the authors' computational methods: The number of nucleated cells in each sample was estimated from the amplification of reference gene primers within the assay. Sequence reads were collapsed and filtered to measure the absolute abundance of every unique TCRbeta CDR3 rearrangement. Productive Simpson clonality was computed per sample as the square root of Simpson's diversity index over productive rearrangements. In TCRdb, the immuneACCESS table is reduced to in-frame sequences with V and J assigned. These tables do not hold every clone; where another copy was compared, an unresolved V gene accounts for under half, and the others remain unexplained. V, J and clone size derive from that table, while D and trimming were established from the DNA sequence. The sample table lists 140,000 or so clones, approximately 85% of them with a count of one. The ten biggest clones cover roughly 2.9% of the sample.

Collaborating institutions collected whole blood in K2EDTA tubes following their own protocols. For TCRbeta analysis, collaborators shipped samples in one of three forms: frozen whole blood, isolated PBMCs, or DNA extracted from either of those sample types. The sample taken for sequencing was peripheral blood. The V and J segments used are TRBV7-6 and TRBJ2-5, with a tentative D gene TRBD1 over 7 matching bases. The source of this sequence is a man aged 45 to 65 with acute or convalescent COVID-19. The sequenced DNA: TGTGCCAGCAGCTCCCGGACAGGAGGGGCCCAAGAGACCCAGTACTTC. This is translated as CASSSRTGGAQETQYF.